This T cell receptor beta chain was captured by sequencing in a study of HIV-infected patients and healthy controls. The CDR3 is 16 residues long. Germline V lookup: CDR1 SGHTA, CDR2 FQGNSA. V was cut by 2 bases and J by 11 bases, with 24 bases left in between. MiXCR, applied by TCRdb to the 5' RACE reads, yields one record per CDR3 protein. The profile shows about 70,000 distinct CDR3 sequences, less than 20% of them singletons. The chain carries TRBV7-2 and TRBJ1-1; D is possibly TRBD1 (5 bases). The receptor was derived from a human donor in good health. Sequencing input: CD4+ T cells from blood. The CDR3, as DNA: TGTGCCAGCAGCTTATACTTCGCGTTAGGAGATGGGGGTGCTTTCTTT. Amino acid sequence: CASSLYFALGDGGAFF.